One sample yielded the 28 T cell receptor beta chains listed below, sequenced in a study of blood T cell repertoires in COVID-19. Sequencing used immunoSEQ multiplex PCR; TCRdb keeps in-frame clones, though not all of them. In the table there are under 200,000 clones, less than 85% of which are singletons. The specimen was peripheral blood. The receptors were gathered from a woman between 55 and 75 years old with COVID-19, enrolled during active disease.

A word on this clone: Other DNA sequences in the sample encode the same CDR3. The J gene is TRBJ2-1, the V gene TRBV6-5; D gene uncertain. This CDR3 comprises 12 residues. CDR1 is MNHEY and CDR2 is SVGAGI in the germline V gene. V lost 2 bases to trimming and J lost 5 bases, with 4 bases between them. The CDR3 sequence: CASSYGHNEQFF. CDR3 sequence (DNA): TGTGCCAGCAGTTACGGGCACAATGAGCAGTTCTTC.

The chain is built from TRBV11-2 and TRBJ2-3; 8 bases map to TRBD2. The CDR3 runs 15 residues. J lost 2 bases, V lost 5 bases, and 6 bases had no gene match. CDR1 and CDR2 (germline): SGHAT, FQNNGV. Here the CDR3 DNA reads TGTGCCAGCAGCCAATTGCGGGGGGCCACAGATACGCAGTATTTT. Its translation is CASSQLRGATDTQYF.

The chain couples TRBV28 to TRBJ1-1; 7 bases are a match to TRBD1. The V gene's germline CDR1 is MDHEN and CDR2 SYDVKM. After removal of 5 bases from V and 4 bases from J, the junction contained 7 bases not matched to a gene. There are 14 residues in the CDR3. The CDR3 here is CASSPQGGFTEAFF. CDR3 bases: TGTGCCAGCAGTCCTCAGGGGGGTTTCACTGAAGCTTTCTTT.

This chain uses TRBV5-4 with TRBJ2-4; the match to TRBD1 covers 9 bases. Germline values: CDR1 SGHNT, CDR2 YYREEE (reference sequence). With 4 bases clipped from V and 6 bases from J, the junction kept 20 bases outside the gene matches. The CDR3 has 19 amino acids. CDR3 loop: CASSGRTGEGDFKGNIQYF. CDR3 DNA sequence: TGTGCCAGCAGCGGGAGGACAGGGGAGGGAGATTTCAAGGGAAACATTCAGTACTTC.

About this clone: A junction boundary mismatches the germline segment, possibly from a read error. The chain carries TRBV7-2 and TRBJ2-1, with a tentative D call TRBD2 (5 bases). CDR3 length equals 12 residues. Germline assignment: CDR1 SGHTA and CDR2 FQGNSA. CDR3 residues: CASSLDYDEQFF. The CDR3 region has the DNA TGTGCCAGCAGCCTCGACTACGATGAGCAGTTCTTC. The full variable domain, its missing parts supplied by reference TRBV7-2 and TRBJ2-1, is GAGVSQSPSNKVTEKGKDVELRCDPISGHTALYWYRQSLGQGLEFLIYFQGNSAPDKSGLPSDRFSAERTGGSVSTLTIQRTQQEDSAVYLCASSLDYDEQFFGPGTRLTVL.

The chain links TRBV7-2 to TRBJ2-2, with 8 bases that match TRBD1. The germline V gene has CDR1 SGHTA and CDR2 FQGNSA. This CDR3 comprises 17 residues. V shed 3 bases and J 7 bases; nucleotides not matched to a gene: 13. The CDR3 DNA reads as TGTGCCAGCAGCTTGTCCGGGACAGGTCTCGGTGGCGGGGAGCTGTTTTTT. Amino acid sequence: CASSLSGTGLGGGELFF.

This clone occurred many times. The rearrangement uses TRBV19 and TRBJ2-4, with TRBD1 identical over 7 bases. V lost 8 bases to trimming and J lost 8 bases; unmatched junction nucleotides: 6. CDR3 size: 12 residues. Germline CDR1 and CDR2: LNHDA and SQIVND (reference sequence). CDR3 nucleotides: TGTGCCAGTGCGACAGGGTCGGACATTCAGTACTTC. Translated: CASATGSDIQYF.

The chain couples TRBV30 to TRBJ1-3; the match to TRBD1 covers 9 bases. This CDR3 has 15 residues. Germline loops: CDR1 GTSNPN, CDR2 SVGIG (reference sequence). V was pared by 2 bases and J by 4 bases, with 6 bases of the junction left unmatched. In DNA, the CDR3 is TGTGCCTGGAGTTCTTGGGGACAGGGCGGAAACACCATATATTTT. It specifies CAWSSWGQGGNTIYF.

The chain carries TRBV28 and TRBJ1-1, with unresolved D. The germline gives CDR1 MDHEN, CDR2 SYDVKM. This CDR3 has 14 amino acids. Trimming left V 0 bases short and J 0 bases short, with 5 bases between. The CDR3 region is CASSLWAVNTEAFF. The DNA for the CDR3 is TGTGCCAGCAGTTTATGGGCGGTGAACACTGAAGCTTTCTTT.

This rearrangement joins TRBV4-1 to TRBJ1-1; 7 positions match TRBD1. This CDR3 has 17 amino acids. The germline V gene encodes CDR1 MGHRA and CDR2 YSYEKL. Trimming cost V 1 base and J 0 bases; bases outside gene matches: 8. CDR3 amino acids: CASSQVVFRGLNTEAFF. The CDR3 nucleotides are TGCGCCAGCAGCCAAGTTGTTTTCAGGGGGTTGAACACTGAAGCTTTCTTT.

In DNA, the CDR3 is TGTGCCAGTAAGGGGACTACCCAAGAGACCCAGTACTTC. Protein: CASKGTTQETQYF. The chain links TRBV19 to TRBJ2-5; TRBD2 agrees at 7 bases. The V and J ends lost 7 bases and 1 base, in that order; junction bases with no gene match: 3. The CDR3 extends over 13 amino acids. The germline CDR1 and CDR2 sequences are LNHDA and SQIVND (reference sequence). Looking up the rest from reference TRBV19 and TRBJ2-5 gives the full variable domain: DGGITQSPKYLFRKEGQNVTLSCEQNLNHDAMYWYRQDPGQGLRLIYYSQIVNDFQKGDIAEGYSVSREKKESFPLTVTSAQKNPTAFYLCASKGTTQETQYFGPGTRLLVL.

This rearrangement joins TRBV14 to TRBJ1-1; D is perhaps TRBD1 (6 bases). The CDR3 runs to 14 residues. With 4 bases removed from V and 8 bases from J, the gap between germline ends came to 17 bases. Germline V lookup: CDR1 SGHDN, CDR2 FVKESK. DNA for the CDR3: TGTGCCAGCAGCCTTGGATCGGGGGGCGCGGAAGCTTTCTTT. This codes for CASSLGSGGAEAFF.

The chain joins TRBV19 to TRBJ1-3; 7 nucleotides align to TRBD1. CDR3 length: 14 residues. J lost 4 bases, V lost 9 bases, and 9 bases had no gene match. Germline loops: CDR1 LNHDA, CDR2 SQIVND (reference sequence). CDR3 in amino acids: CASAKGAGGNTIYF. CDR3 nucleotides: TGTGCCAGCGCCAAGGGGGCGGGAGGAAACACCATATATTTT.

The chain links TRBV9 to TRBJ1-1, with D possibly matching TRBD1 (6 bases). Germline V lookup: CDR1 SGDLS, CDR2 YYNGEE. Trimming took off 3 bases at V and 0 bases at J, with 12 bases between the two ends. This CDR3 contains 15 residues. CDR3 amino acids: CASSEGQLMNTEAFF. The DNA of the CDR3 is TGTGCCAGCAGCGAAGGACAGTTAATGAACACTGAAGCTTTCTTT.

The V call is TRBV4-1, the J call TRBJ1-4; 11 bases match TRBD1. Germline values: CDR1 MGHRA, CDR2 YSYEKL. The V gene end was trimmed by 0 bases and the J gene end by 4 bases; junction bases not matched to a gene: 1. The CDR3 runs to 16 residues. This chain's CDR3 is CASSQDGTGGNEKLFF. The CDR3 nucleotides read TGCGCCAGCAGCCAAGATGGGACAGGGGGTAATGAAAAACTGTTTTTT.

The chain joins TRBV4-3 to TRBJ1-4; possibly TRBD1 for D (6 bases). The CDR3 totals 14 residues. CDR1 and CDR2 (germline): LGHNA, YSLEER. V gave up 5 bases and J gave up 10 bases, with 17 bases separating them. CDR3 DNA sequence: TGCGCCAGCAGCGTGAACAGGGAATTAGGAAAACTGTTTTTT. This gives the protein CASSVNRELGKLFF.

This sequence joins TRBV14 and TRBJ2-5, with D possibly being TRBD2 (5 bases). This CDR3 spans 15 amino acids. The germline V gene has CDR1 SGHDN and CDR2 FVKESK. V was pared by 1 base and J by 5 bases, with 14 bases between. The CDR3 reads CASSQGVIPGETQYF. In DNA form, the CDR3 reads TGTGCCAGCAGCCAAGGGGTCATCCCGGGGGAGACCCAGTACTTC.

This clone was detected once. This chain connects TRBV27 to TRBJ2-7, with 7 bases that match TRBD1. The CDR3 runs 14 residues. The V and J ends lost 2 bases and 2 bases, in that order; junction bases with no gene match: 3. Germline V gene sequence: CDR1 MNHEY, CDR2 SMNVEV (reference sequence). The CDR3 reads CASSLKGTAYEQYF. The CDR3 DNA sequence: TGTGCCAGCAGTTTAAAAGGGACAGCCTACGAGCAGTACTTC.

The V and J genes are TRBV18 and TRBJ1-5; TRBD1 agrees at 8 bases. Germline trimming cut 5 bases from V and 3 bases from J; bases unmatched to any gene: 15. CDR1 is KGHSH and CDR2 is LQKENI in the germline V gene. The CDR3 consists of 18 residues. The CDR3 DNA reads as TGTGCCAGCTCATCGGTAACTAACGGACAGGGCCCCAATCAGCCCCAGCATTTT. Translation: CASSSVTNGQGPNQPQHF.

This clone was picked up one time. The rearrangement joins TRBV27 to TRBJ2-1, with D possibly TRBD2 on 5 matching bases. The V and J ends lost 2 bases and 7 bases respectively, with 12 bases between them. This CDR3 comprises 14 residues. Germline loops: CDR1 MNHEY, CDR2 SMNVEV (reference sequence). This CDR3 reads CASSLITGSNEQFF. The CDR3 region has the DNA TGTGCCAGCAGTTTAATTACGGGGTCGAATGAGCAGTTCTTC.

This clone was observed at least ten times. V usage is TRBV6-2 or TRBV6-3 and J usage is TRBJ2-1; 10 positions agree with TRBD2. Germline values: CDR1 MNHEY, CDR2 SVGEGT. Unmatched junction bases numbered 6, after V lost 0 bases and J lost 4 bases. The CDR3 loop spans 17 amino acids. CDR3: CASSYSATSGIYNEQFF. The CDR3 DNA reads as TGTGCCAGCAGTTACTCCGCTACTAGCGGGATTTACAATGAGCAGTTCTTC.

The chain carries TRBV14 and TRBJ2-3, with 10 bases identical to TRBD2. CDR3 length equals 16 residues. V shed 0 bases and J 4 bases; nucleotides not matched to a gene: 4. Germline values: CDR1 SGHDN, CDR2 FVKESK. The CDR3 DNA is TGTGCCAGCAGCCAAGAGGGACTAGCGTTCGCAGATACGCAGTATTTT. Its protein product is CASSQEGLAFADTQYF.

This chain links TRBV9 with TRBJ1-6; D is uncertain. The germline V and J ends were trimmed by 0 bases and 13 bases, with 14 bases remaining between them. This CDR3 region has 14 residues. Per germline, CDR1 SGDLS and CDR2 YYNGEE. The chain's CDR3 is CASSVGAPQGPLHF. In nucleotides, the CDR3 is TGTGCCAGCAGCGTAGGGGCCCCTCAAGGCCCCCTCCACTTT.

The chain joins TRBV6-5 to TRBJ1-4; 7 nucleotides match TRBD1. V was pared by 8 bases and J by 5 bases, with 11 bases of the junction left unmatched. The V gene's germline CDR1 is MNHEY and CDR2 SVGAGI. The length of the CDR3 is 15 residues. DNA for the CDR3: TGTGCCAGCCGGAATGGGGAGACAGGGAATGAAAAACTGTTTTTT. Translated: CASRNGETGNEKLFF.

This clone was observed a few times. The chain uses TRBV5-1 and TRBJ1-4; maybe TRBD1 (6 bases). Trimming removed 2 bases at V and 2 bases at J, with 7 bases between. Germline V gene sequence: CDR1 SGHRS, CDR2 YFSETQ. This CDR3 is built from 14 residues. CDR3 DNA sequence: TGCGCCAGCAGCTTTGGGGGCACTAATGAAAAACTGTTTTTT. Amino acids: CASSFGGTNEKLFF. The variable domain in full, completed from reference TRBV5-1 and TRBJ1-4, reads KAGVTQTPRYLIKTRGQQVTLSCSPISGHRSVSWYQQTPGQGLQFLFEYFSETQRNKGNFPGRFSGRQFSNSRSEMNVSTLELGDSALYLCASSFGGTNEKLFFGSGTQLSVL.

The rearrangement links TRBV7-2 to TRBJ2-1; 9 nucleotides agree with TRBD2. This CDR3 region has 15 residues. Trimming removed 1 base from V and 7 bases from J; junction bases left unmatched: 5. Germline CDR1 reads SGHTA; CDR2 reads FQGNSA. CDR3 in amino acids: CASSLEASGINEQFF. The CDR3 DNA follows: TGTGCCAGCAGCTTAGAGGCTAGCGGGATTAATGAGCAGTTCTTC.

This clone was seen a single time. The gene calls are TRBV6-5 and TRBJ1-1, with D possibly matching TRBD1 (6 bases). Trimming stripped 5 bases from V and 7 bases from J, with 14 bases between. Per the germline V gene, CDR1 is MNHEY and CDR2 is SVGAGI. There are 13 residues in the CDR3. As DNA, the CDR3 is TGTGCCAGCAGTCCAATTCAGGGGTATGAAGCTTTCTTT. Amino acid sequence: CASSPIQGYEAFF.

The gene calls are TRBV7-2 and TRBJ2-7; the D is unclear. Trimming shortened V by 0 bases and J by 2 bases, and 11 bases separated the two germline ends. The CDR3 consists of 15 residues. In germline, CDR1 is SGHTA, CDR2 FQGNSA. The CDR3 DNA follows: TGTGCCAGCAGCTTAGCGTGGTCCCAGGCCTACGAGCAGTACTTC. It encodes CASSLAWSQAYEQYF.